The present T cell receptor beta chain was sequenced within a study of cytomegalovirus exposure and HLA in healthy donors. These donors, healthy bone marrow donors, were studied. 13 Jbeta primers and 60 Vbeta primers were used for the PCR. Measured with immunoSEQ multiplex PCR; TCRdb has only the in-frame clones, and not every one. The sample has about 34,000 clones; approximately 87% are singletons. Germline V gene data show CDR1 as LGHNA and CDR2 as YSLEER. The trim removed 3 bases at V and 3 bases at J, leaving 1 base unmatched. The CDR3 runs 13 residues. This sequence was found in a boy aged 5 to 17 in good health and CMV-seronegative. This chain uses TRBV4-3 with TRBJ2-7, with 8 nucleotides matching TRBD1. Material: PBMCs. Written as DNA, the CDR3 is TGCGCCAGCAGCCATGACAGGGGCTACGAGCAGTACTTC. Protein sequence: CASSHDRGYEQYF.